Following are 14 T cell receptor beta chains from one sample sequenced in a study of somatic mutations in cytotoxic T cells in rheumatoid arthritis. The table came from immunoSEQ multiplex PCR; TCRdb's copy has only in-frame clones and leaves some out. The sample lists about 9,700 clones, about 81% occurring once. Material: CD8+ T cells sorted from blood. The receptors originated from a woman between 45 and 65 years old in good health.

The chain carries TRBV11-2 and TRBJ2-7; D might be TRBD1 (5 bases). The CDR3 loop spans 14 amino acids. The V gene lost 1 base and the J gene lost 4 bases, with 11 bases spanning the gap. Germline CDR1 SGHAT, CDR2 FQNNGV. CDR3 DNA: TGTGCCAGCAGCTTAGGAGACAGACCTTACGAGCAGTACTTC. Translation: CASSLGDRPYEQYF.

The V call is TRBV5-1, the J call TRBJ2-6; TRBD2 might be the D (5 bases). This CDR3 is 13 amino acids long. V lost 6 bases and J 4 bases, leaving 8 bases between the germline ends. Germline CDR1 and CDR2: SGHRS and YFSETQ. The CDR3 DNA follows: TGCGCCAGCACACCGGGGGGGGCCAACGTCCTGACTTTC. Its translation is CASTPGGANVLTF.

The chain joins TRBV10-2 to TRBJ2-7, with a possible D match to TRBD2 (6 bases). Per the germline V gene, CDR1 is WSHSY and CDR2 is SAAADI. The CDR3 totals 14 residues. The germline V and J ends were trimmed by 2 bases and 2 bases, with 10 bases remaining between them. DNA for the CDR3: TGCGCCAGCAGTGAGCCTAGCGAAACCTACGAGCAGTACTTC. This codes for CASSEPSETYEQYF.

This clone has a handful of counts. V usage is TRBV7-2 and J usage is TRBJ1-6; no reliable D call. The CDR3 length is 14 residues. Trimming cost V 0 bases and J 6 bases, with 6 bases left between them. Germline V gene lookup returns CDR1 SGHTA and CDR2 FQGNSA. CDR3 residues: CASSLATGNSPLHF. DNA of the CDR3: TGTGCCAGCAGCTTAGCCACGGGTAATTCACCCCTCCACTTT. Variable domain in full (rest from reference TRBV7-2 and TRBJ1-6): GAGVSQSPSNKVTEKGKDVELRCDPISGHTALYWYRQSLGQGLEFLIYFQGNSAPDKSGLPSDRFSAERTGGSVSTLTIQRTQQEDSAVYLCASSLATGNSPLHFGNGTRLTVT.

The V call is TRBV9, the J call TRBJ1-2; tentative D call: TRBD1 (6 bases). This CDR3 has 12 residues. V was shortened by 3 bases and J by 8 bases, with 11 bases between the two germline ends. Germline CDR1 is SGDLS and CDR2 is YYNGEE. The CDR3 loop reads CASSETGRGYTF. In nucleotides, the CDR3 is TGTGCCAGCAGCGAAACAGGGCGCGGCTACACCTTC. Using reference TRBV9 and TRBJ1-2 for the parts outside the CDR3, the full variable domain is DSGVTQTPKHLITATGQRVTLRCSPRSGDLSVYWYQQSLDQGLQFLIQYYNGEERAKGNILERFSAQQFPDLHSELNLSSLELGDSALYFCASSETGRGYTFGSGTRLTVV.

The V gene is TRBV6-4, the J gene TRBJ2-3; 8 bases line up with TRBD2. Unmatched junction bases numbered 3, after V lost 6 bases and J lost 1 base. The CDR3 is 14 amino acids. Looked up from germline, CDR1 is MRHNA and CDR2 is SNTAGT. DNA for the CDR3: TGTGCCAGCAGCGAAGCGGGGGGCACAGATACGCAGTATTTT. Translating it yields CASSEAGGTDTQYF.

V and J are TRBV10-3 and TRBJ2-7; a weak D match, TRBD2 (6 bases). The CDR3 is made up of 14 amino acids. The V gene's germline CDR1 is ENHRY and CDR2 SYGVKD. V dropped 5 bases and J dropped 5 bases, with 16 bases sitting between them. CDR3 nucleotide sequence: TGTGCCATCAGTCGAGGTGCGGGGATCGACGAGCAGTACTTC. It translates to CAISRGAGIDEQYF.

The V and J genes are TRBV19 and TRBJ1-2; no reliable D call. Germline CDR1 and CDR2: LNHDA and SQIVND (reference sequence). The V gene lost 9 bases and the J gene lost 4 bases, with 12 bases spanning the gap. The CDR3 spans 12 residues. CDR3 nucleotides: TGTGCCAGCCTCCGGGTATCCTATGGCTACACCTTC. Its translation is CASLRVSYGYTF.

As concerns this clone: The sample holds other DNA sequences that translate to the same CDR3. V is TRBV7-9 and J is TRBJ1-1; D ambiguous. Germline V CDR1 and CDR2: SEHNR, FQNEAQ (reference sequence). Deletions cut 3 bases from V and 5 bases from J, with 7 bases between. The CDR3 loop spans 12 amino acids. The CDR3 sequence: CASSLAGTEAFF. The CDR3 region has the DNA TGTGCCAGCAGCTTGGCGGGAACTGAAGCTTTCTTT. The full variable domain, rest sourced from reference TRBV7-9 and TRBJ1-1, is DTGVSQNPRHKITKRGQNVTFRCDPISEHNRLYWYRQTLGQGPEFLTYFQNEAQLEKSRLLSDRFSAERPKGSFSTLEIQRTEQGDSAMYLCASSLAGTEAFFGQGTRLTVV.

V usage is TRBV6-5 and J usage is TRBJ2-7, with TRBD1 matching over 7 bases. CDR3 length equals 13 residues. Germline trimming cut 3 bases from V and 4 bases from J; bases unmatched to any gene: 3. Germline CDR1 reads MNHEY; CDR2 reads SVGAGI. The CDR3 reads CASSYKTGYEQYF. DNA of the CDR3: TGTGCCAGCAGTTATAAGACAGGGTACGAGCAGTACTTC.

The chain links TRBV9 to TRBJ2-3; 8 bases align to TRBD2. The V and J ends lost 4 bases and 2 bases, in that order; junction bases with no gene match: 9. Germline CDR1 and CDR2: SGDLS and YYNGEE. This CDR3 spans 16 amino acids. CDR3 DNA: TGTGCCAGCAGCCCTTGGGCGGGAGGATCCACAGATACGCAGTATTTT. Translating it yields CASSPWAGGSTDTQYF.

The chain recombines TRBV7-2 with TRBJ2-5, with 7 bases aligning to TRBD2. Germline-derived CDR1 and CDR2 are SGHTA and FQGNSA. V shed 5 bases, J shed 4 bases, and the junction held 7 bases outside the gene matches. This CDR3 region has 14 residues. The CDR3 sequence is CASSPNWGGETQYF. DNA for the CDR3: TGTGCCAGCAGCCCCAATTGGGGGGGAGAGACCCAGTACTTC.

The gene calls are TRBV7-7 and TRBJ2-1, with 13 bases lining up with TRBD2. The CDR3 runs to 22 residues. V trimming: 1 base; J trimming: 3 bases; junction bases outside the gene matches: 18. The germline V gene encodes CDR1 SSHAT and CDR2 FNYEAQ (reference sequence). The CDR3: CASSLEQGGTSGAPGCYNEQFF. The DNA of the CDR3 is TGTGCCAGCAGCTTAGAGCAAGGGGGGACTAGCGGGGCCCCGGGGTGCTACAATGAGCAGTTCTTC.

The chain uses TRBV5-8 and TRBJ2-7; unclear D gene. Trimming pared 2 bases from V and 12 bases from J, leaving 12 bases between. Per germline, CDR1 SGHTS and CDR2 YDEGEE. CDR3 size: 11 residues. CDR3 bases: TGTGCCAGCAGCTTCCGGTTAGAGTGGTACTTC. Its protein is CASSFRLEWYF.